These 27 T cell receptor beta chains were sequenced from one sample in a study of cytomegalovirus exposure and HLA in healthy donors. Sequencing used immunoSEQ multiplex PCR; TCRdb keeps in-frame clones, though not all of them. The sample gives some 250,000 clones, around 89% of which show up once; about 0.36% is in the top ten. The sample comprised PBMCs. These receptors came from a young woman in good health and CMV-seronegative.

The chain uses TRBV7-2 and TRBJ1-2; 8 nucleotides line up with TRBD1. The germline CDR1 and CDR2 sequences are SGHTA and FQGNSA. The CDR3 consists of 14 residues. Trimming removed 1 base from V and 6 bases from J; junction bases left unmatched: 4. The CDR3 region has the DNA TGTGCCAGCAGCTTAGTTGACAGGGGTGATGGCTACACCTTC. Protein: CASSLVDRGDGYTF.

This clone was picked up one time. The chain is built from TRBV4-1 and TRBJ1-1; no clear D gene. Germline V gives CDR1 MGHRA, CDR2 YSYEKL. This CDR3 contains 15 residues. V lost 1 base, J lost 0 bases, and 9 bases lay in between. CDR3 protein: CASSQVSRVNTEAFF. The DNA for the CDR3 is TGCGCCAGCAGCCAAGTTTCCCGGGTGAACACTGAAGCTTTCTTT.

The chain links TRBV5-6 to TRBJ2-7; 8 positions match TRBD1. J was trimmed by 4 bases and V by 0 bases; bases with no gene match: 3. The CDR3 extends over 14 amino acids. Germline loops: CDR1 SGHDT, CDR2 YYEEEE. This chain's CDR3 is CASSLGRGLYEQYV. Written as DNA, the CDR3 is TGTGCCAGCAGCTTGGGCAGGGGGCTTTACGAGCAGTACGTC.

This chain uses TRBV30 with TRBJ1-5; the D gene is possibly TRBD1 (6 bases). The CDR3 contains 16 residues. V lost 1 base to trimming and J lost 0 bases, with 13 bases between them. Looked up from germline, CDR1 is GTSNPN and CDR2 is SVGIG (reference sequence). DNA for the CDR3: TGTGCCTGGAGTGCAGGGGCCAGGTATAGCAATCAGCCCCAGCATTTT. Its protein is CAWSAGARYSNQPQHF.

The chain couples TRBV10-3 to TRBJ1-1, with no clear D. V was clipped by 3 bases and J by 4 bases, with 6 bases between them. CDR1 is ENHRY and CDR2 is SYGVKD in the germline V gene. The CDR3 has 12 amino acids. CDR3 amino acids: CAISDTATEAFF. Written as DNA, the CDR3 is TGTGCCATCAGTGACACAGCCACTGAAGCTTTCTTT.

CDR3 region: CASSLRGQYNEQFF. CDR3 in DNA: TGTGCCAGCAGCTTGAGGGGACAGTACAATGAGCAGTTCTTC. The chain recombines TRBV5-6 with TRBJ2-1; 7 bases match TRBD1. J gave up 4 bases and V 1 base, and 2 bases lay outside the gene matches. The germline CDR1 and CDR2 sequences are SGHDT and YYEEEE. The CDR3 sequence is 14 residues long.

The genes are TRBV5-1 and TRBJ2-3, with 9 bases identical to TRBD1. Germline-derived CDR1 and CDR2 are SGHRS and YFSETQ. Trimming removed 1 base from V and 4 bases from J; junction bases left unmatched: 4. This CDR3 is 15 amino acids long. Here the CDR3 reads CASSLRTGASDTQYF. CDR3 nucleotides: TGCGCCAGCAGCTTGAGGACAGGGGCATCAGATACGCAGTATTTT.

The rearrangement links TRBV18 to TRBJ2-4, with D possibly matching TRBD2 (6 bases). Germline values: CDR1 KGHSH, CDR2 LQKENI. Trimming took 2 bases from V and 1 from J, leaving 12 bases between them. The CDR3 length is 16 residues. Written as DNA, the CDR3 is TGTGCCAGCTCACCAACGGGGGTTAGGGCCAAAAACATTCAGTACTTC. It is translated as CASSPTGVRAKNIQYF.

CDR3 loop: CASSLLFTGELFF. CDR3 in DNA: TGTGCCAGCAGCTTATTATTCACCGGGGAGCTGTTTTTT. The chain links TRBV5-4 to TRBJ2-2, with unresolved D. The CDR3 covers 13 residues. V lost 2 bases, J lost 4 bases, and 6 bases lay in between. Germline lookup yields CDR1 SGHNT and CDR2 YYREEE (reference sequence).

The chain recombines TRBV13 with TRBJ2-1; unclear D gene. CDR3 length: 11 residues. V dropped 5 bases and J dropped 7 bases, with 6 bases sitting between them. CDR1 is PRHDT and CDR2 is FYEKMQ in the germline V gene (reference sequence). CDR3 residues: CASSPGNEQFF. In DNA form, the CDR3 reads TGTGCCAGCAGCCCCGGTAATGAGCAGTTCTTC. Together with reference TRBV13 and TRBJ2-1, the CDR3 gives the full variable domain: AAGVIQSPRHLIKEKRETATLKCYPIPRHDTVYWYQQGPGQDPQFLISFYEKMQSDKGSIPDRFSAQQFSDYHSELNMSSLELGDSALYFCASSPGNEQFFGPGTRLTVL.

The rearrangement uses TRBV4-1 and TRBJ1-5; the D gene is possibly TRBD1 (6 bases). The germline CDR1 and CDR2 sequences are MGHRA and YSYEKL. This CDR3 region has 16 residues. V lost 2 bases and J 2 bases, leaving 13 bases between the germline ends. DNA for the CDR3: TGCGCCAGCAGCCAAATCACAGGGACGGGCAATCAGCCCCAGCATTTT. This sequence encodes CASSQITGTGNQPQHF.

This clone has only one observation. This chain joins TRBV11-2 and TRBJ1-2, with D maybe TRBD1 (5 bases). Germline CDR1 and CDR2: SGHAT and FQNNGV. V was clipped by 2 bases and J by 8 bases, with 15 bases between them. This CDR3 has 14 residues. The CDR3: CASSLSPGMRGYTF. CDR3 coding DNA: TGTGCCAGCAGCTTATCTCCAGGGATGCGGGGCTACACCTTC.

V is TRBV4-3 and J is TRBJ1-6; D might be TRBD1 (5 bases). CDR1 LGHNA and CDR2 YSLEER come from the germline V gene. This CDR3 region has 17 residues. Trimming removed 4 bases at V and 7 bases at J, with 20 bases between. CDR3 in amino acids: CASSRDHTGTANSPLHF. CDR3 bases: TGCGCCAGCAGCCGGGATCATACCGGGACTGCAAATTCACCCCTCCACTTT.

The chain couples TRBV7-2 to TRBJ1-5; 8 positions match TRBD1. The CDR3 is 15 amino acids. Losses at the gene ends were 4 bases for V and 7 bases for J; bases not matched to a gene: 9. Per the germline V gene, CDR1 is SGHTA and CDR2 is FQGNSA. The CDR3 region is CASSSSGQGGQPQHF. The CDR3 region has the DNA TGTGCCAGCAGCTCCTCCGGACAGGGAGGGCAGCCCCAGCATTTT.

The V call is TRBV27, the J call TRBJ2-1; the D gene is possibly TRBD2 (5 bases). V was cut by 5 bases and J by 0 bases, with 14 bases left in between. This CDR3 spans 16 amino acids. The V gene's germline CDR1 is MNHEY and CDR2 SMNVEV (reference sequence). The CDR3 DNA follows: TGTGCCAGCAGTCCCCCGGGGAGCCCCTCCTACAATGAGCAGTTCTTC. Protein sequence: CASSPPGSPSYNEQFF.

V gene TRBV4-3 combines with J gene TRBJ2-2; 7 bases agree with TRBD2. Germline V gene lookup returns CDR1 LGHNA and CDR2 YSLEER. The V and J ends lost 0 bases and 6 bases, in that order; junction bases with no gene match: 13. This CDR3 region has 18 residues. For the CDR3, the DNA is TGCGCCAGCAGCCAAGATTCGGTCTTTGGGAGGGACGCCGGGGAGCTGTTTTTT. This translates into CASSQDSVFGRDAGELFF.

The chain recombines TRBV28 with TRBJ2-7; D call uncertain. The CDR3 spans 13 residues. V was trimmed by 5 bases and J by 0 bases, leaving 8 bases between them. Per the germline V gene, CDR1 is MDHEN and CDR2 is SYDVKM. In nucleotides, the CDR3 is TGTGCCAGCAGTAAGATGCGCTCCTACGAGCAGTACTTC. Translation: CASSKMRSYEQYF.

This chain joins TRBV7-9 and TRBJ1-4, with 7 bases lining up with TRBD1. CDR1 SEHNR and CDR2 FQNEAQ come from the germline V gene (reference sequence). The CDR3 loop spans 15 amino acids. Unmatched junction bases numbered 8, after V lost 5 bases and J lost 5 bases. The CDR3 here is CASSPNRGSNEKLFF. CDR3 DNA sequence: TGTGCCAGCAGCCCGAACAGGGGCTCAAATGAAAAACTGTTTTTT. Full variable domain (missing parts from reference TRBV7-9 and TRBJ1-4): DTGVSQNPRHKITKRGQNVTFRCDPISEHNRLYWYRQTLGQGPEFLTYFQNEAQLEKSRLLSDRFSAERPKGSFSTLEIQRTEQGDSAMYLCASSPNRGSNEKLFFGSGTQLSVL.

V is TRBV7-6 and J is TRBJ2-5; no clear D. V gave up 1 base and J gave up 3 bases, with 12 bases separating them. This CDR3 has 15 amino acids. Germline V lookup: CDR1 SGHVS, CDR2 FNYEAQ. CDR3 sequence reads: CASSLGGFREETQYF. The CDR3 DNA follows: TGTGCCAGCAGCTTAGGTGGCTTTCGGGAAGAGACCCAGTACTTC.

This chain uses TRBV27 with TRBJ2-5, with D possibly being TRBD1 (6 bases). Germline CDR1 and CDR2: MNHEY and SMNVEV (reference sequence). V lost 5 bases and J lost 2, with 9 bases in between. This CDR3 region has 13 residues. CDR3 protein: CASSPDSQETQYF. In nucleotides, the CDR3 is TGTGCCAGCAGTCCGGACAGTCAAGAGACCCAGTACTTC.

This clone has a single count. The chain joins TRBV2 to TRBJ2-3, with unresolved D. V was clipped by 6 bases and J by 2 bases, with 12 bases between them. The CDR3 runs to 14 residues. Germline CDR1 SNHLY, CDR2 FYNNEI. The CDR3 bases are TGTGCCAGCAGGACTTTTCCTTCCACAGATACGCAGTATTTT. Protein sequence: CASRTFPSTDTQYF.

V and J are TRBV28 and TRBJ1-5; a weak D match, TRBD1 (6 bases). In germline, CDR1 is MDHEN, CDR2 SYDVKM. The CDR3 consists of 15 residues. Deletions cut 4 bases from V and 2 bases from J, with 12 bases between. The CDR3 loop reads CASSYYRDGNQPQHF. As DNA, the CDR3 is TGTGCCAGCAGTTATTACAGGGATGGCAATCAGCCCCAGCATTTT.

V usage is TRBV5-5 and J usage is TRBJ1-4; 9 positions match TRBD1. CDR1 and CDR2 from the germline V gene are SGHKS and YYEKEE (reference sequence). The CDR3 spans 20 residues. With V trimmed by 0 bases and J by 3 bases, 15 bases remained unmatched. CDR3 coding DNA: TGTGCCAGCAGCTTGGTGTATACAGGGGGCCCCGCTTCAGCTAATGAAAAACTGTTTTTT. Translated: CASSLVYTGGPASANEKLFF.

The rearrangement joins TRBV29-1 to TRBJ1-2; 8 bases line up with TRBD1. The CDR3 runs 13 residues. Germline loops: CDR1 SQVTM, CDR2 ANQGSEA. With 3 bases clipped from V and 6 bases from J, the junction kept 6 bases outside the gene matches. The CDR3 nucleotides read TGCAGCGTTGATAACAGGGGGGTGGATGGCTACACCTTC. This codes for CSVDNRGVDGYTF.

Regarding this clone: The same CDR3 is also encoded by other DNA sequences in this sample. The J gene is TRBJ1-1, the V gene TRBV28; 8 nucleotides align to TRBD1. Germline V gene lookup returns CDR1 MDHEN and CDR2 SYDVKM. The CDR3 has 13 residues. The V and J ends lost 6 bases and 2 bases, in that order; junction bases with no gene match: 2. The CDR3 protein is CASRGQGNTEAFF. For the CDR3, the DNA is TGTGCCAGCAGAGGACAGGGTAACACTGAAGCTTTCTTT. The whole variable domain, remainder taken from reference TRBV28 and TRBJ1-1, is DVKVTQSSRYLVKRTGEKVFLECVQDMDHENMFWYRQDPGLGLRLIYFSYDVKMKEKGDIPEGYSVSREKKERFSLILESASTNQTSMYLCASRGQGNTEAFFGQGTRLTVV.

CDR3 sequence reads: CASSYWDRGYEQYF. The CDR3 DNA reads TGTGCCAGCAGTTATTGGGACAGGGGCTACGAGCAGTACTTC. The chain couples TRBV6-5 to TRBJ2-7; TRBD1 aligns across 10 bases. The V gene end was trimmed by 3 bases and the J gene end by 3 bases; junction bases not matched to a gene: 2. Per the germline V gene, CDR1 is MNHEY and CDR2 is SVGAGI. There are 14 residues in the CDR3.

This clone was observed a handful of times. The chain joins TRBV27 to TRBJ2-7; 7 bases are shared with TRBD2. CDR1 is MNHEY and CDR2 is SMNVEV in the germline V gene (reference sequence). The CDR3 extends over 12 amino acids. V lost 4 bases, J lost 10 bases, and 7 bases stayed unmatched. CDR3 residues: CASSSYQRGQYF. DNA of the CDR3: TGTGCCAGCAGTTCCTACCAGCGGGGACAGTACTTC.